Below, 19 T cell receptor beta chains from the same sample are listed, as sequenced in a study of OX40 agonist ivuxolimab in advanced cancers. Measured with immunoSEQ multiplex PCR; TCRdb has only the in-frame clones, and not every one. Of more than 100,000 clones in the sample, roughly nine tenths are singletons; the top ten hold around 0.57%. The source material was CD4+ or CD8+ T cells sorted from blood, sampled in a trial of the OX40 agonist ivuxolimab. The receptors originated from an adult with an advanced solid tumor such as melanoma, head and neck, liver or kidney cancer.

This CDR3 is CASSFLSAGQGEQYF. In DNA, the CDR3 is TGTGCCAGCAGCTTCCTCTCGGCAGGGCAAGGCGAGCAGTACTTC. The chain links TRBV7-9 to TRBJ2-7, with D perhaps matching TRBD1 (5 bases). V lost 3 bases, J lost 6 bases, and 18 bases lay in between. Germline V gene lookup returns CDR1 SEHNR and CDR2 FQNEAQ (reference sequence). The CDR3 totals 15 residues.

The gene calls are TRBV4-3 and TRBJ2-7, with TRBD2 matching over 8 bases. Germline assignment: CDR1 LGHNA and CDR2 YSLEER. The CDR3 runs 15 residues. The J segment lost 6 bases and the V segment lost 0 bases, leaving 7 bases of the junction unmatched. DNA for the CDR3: TGCGCCAGCAGCCAAGATCTCGGGAGGGGAGGCGAGCAGTACTTC. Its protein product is CASSQDLGRGGEQYF.

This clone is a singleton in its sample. DNA for the CDR3: TGCGCCAGCAGCCAAGTTAACAGGGGGGTAATTAACTATGGCTACACCTTC. The encoded protein is CASSQVNRGVINYGYTF. V is TRBV4-3 and J is TRBJ1-2; 8 positions match TRBD1. The trim removed 1 base at V and 1 base at J, leaving 8 bases unmatched. CDR3 length equals 17 residues. CDR1 and CDR2 from the germline V gene are LGHNA and YSLEER.

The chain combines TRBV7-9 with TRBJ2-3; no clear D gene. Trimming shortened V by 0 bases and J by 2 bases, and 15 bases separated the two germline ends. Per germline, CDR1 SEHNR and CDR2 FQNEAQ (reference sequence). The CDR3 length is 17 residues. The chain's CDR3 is CASSLAYQVGPTDTQYF. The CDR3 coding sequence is TGTGCCAGCAGCTTAGCGTACCAGGTGGGCCCCACAGATACGCAGTATTTT. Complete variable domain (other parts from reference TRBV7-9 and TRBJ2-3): DTGVSQNPRHKITKRGQNVTFRCDPISEHNRLYWYRQTLGQGPEFLTYFQNEAQLEKSRLLSDRFSAERPKGSFSTLEIQRTEQGDSAMYLCASSLAYQVGPTDTQYFGPGTRLTVL.

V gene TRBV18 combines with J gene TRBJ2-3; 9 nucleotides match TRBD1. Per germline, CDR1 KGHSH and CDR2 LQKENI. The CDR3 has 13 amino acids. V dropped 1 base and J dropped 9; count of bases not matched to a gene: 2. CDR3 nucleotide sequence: TGTGCCAGCTCACCACAGGACAGGGGAACGCAGTATTTT. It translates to CASSPQDRGTQYF.

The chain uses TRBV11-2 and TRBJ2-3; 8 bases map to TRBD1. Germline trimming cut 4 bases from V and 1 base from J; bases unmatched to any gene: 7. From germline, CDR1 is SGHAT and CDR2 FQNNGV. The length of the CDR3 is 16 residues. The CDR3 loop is CASSSGQGWGTDTQYF. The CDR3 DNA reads TGTGCCAGCAGCTCAGGACAGGGTTGGGGCACAGATACGCAGTATTTT.

The CDR3 loop reads CASSQEGGYNEQFF. The CDR3, as DNA: TGCGCCAGCAGCCAAGAAGGGGGCTACAATGAGCAGTTCTTC. The chain couples TRBV4-1 to TRBJ2-1, with D maybe TRBD1 (6 bases). V lost 0 bases to trimming and J lost 3 bases, with 6 bases between them. CDR1 is MGHRA, CDR2 YSYEKL, per germline. CDR3 length: 14 residues.

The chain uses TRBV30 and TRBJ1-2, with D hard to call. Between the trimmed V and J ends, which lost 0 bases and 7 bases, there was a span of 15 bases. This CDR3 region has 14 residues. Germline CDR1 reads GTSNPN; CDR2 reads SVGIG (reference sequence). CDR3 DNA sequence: TGTGCCTGGAGTGTACTTGGCAGTTGGAGTGGCTACACCTTC. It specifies CAWSVLGSWSGYTF.

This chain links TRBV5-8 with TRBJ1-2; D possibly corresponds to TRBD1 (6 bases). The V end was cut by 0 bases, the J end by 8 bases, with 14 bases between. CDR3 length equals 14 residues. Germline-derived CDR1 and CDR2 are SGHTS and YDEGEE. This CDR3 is CASSLVGQYEGYTF. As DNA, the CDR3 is TGTGCCAGCAGCTTGGTAGGACAGTATGAAGGCTACACCTTC.

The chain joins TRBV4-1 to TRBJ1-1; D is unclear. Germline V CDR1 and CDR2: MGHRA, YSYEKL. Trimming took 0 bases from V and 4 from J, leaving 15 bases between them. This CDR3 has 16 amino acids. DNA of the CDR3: TGCGCCAGCAGCCAAGATCATGTCGGCCTATCCACTGAAGCTTTCTTT. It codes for CASSQDHVGLSTEAFF.

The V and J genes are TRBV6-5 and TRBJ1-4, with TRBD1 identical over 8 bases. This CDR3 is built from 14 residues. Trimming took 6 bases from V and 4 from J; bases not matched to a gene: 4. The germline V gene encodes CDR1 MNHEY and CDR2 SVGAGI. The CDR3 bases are TGTGCCAGCAGCCCCGACAGGGGTAATGAAAAACTGTTTTTT. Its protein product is CASSPDRGNEKLFF.

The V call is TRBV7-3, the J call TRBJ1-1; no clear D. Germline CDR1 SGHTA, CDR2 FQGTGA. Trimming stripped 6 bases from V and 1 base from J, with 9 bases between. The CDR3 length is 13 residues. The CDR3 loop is CASSSQENTEAFF. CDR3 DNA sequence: TGTGCCAGCAGTTCCCAGGAGAACACTGAAGCTTTCTTT.

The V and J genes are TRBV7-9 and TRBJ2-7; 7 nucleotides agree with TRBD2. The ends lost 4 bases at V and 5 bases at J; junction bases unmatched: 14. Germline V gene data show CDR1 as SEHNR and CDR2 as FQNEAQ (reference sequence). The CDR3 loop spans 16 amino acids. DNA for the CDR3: TGTGCCAGCAGCTCCCGGCGGGGGTTGTCGGGAAACGAGCAGTACTTC. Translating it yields CASSSRRGLSGNEQYF.

CDR3: CASSRVGDQETQYF. The CDR3 DNA follows: TGTGCCAGCAGCCGGGTCGGGGACCAAGAGACCCAGTACTTC. The chain couples TRBV4-2 to TRBJ2-5; tentatively, D is TRBD2 (5 bases). Per germline, CDR1 LGHNA and CDR2 YNFKEQ. The V gene lost 4 bases and the J gene lost 0 bases, with 9 bases spanning the gap. CDR3 length: 14 amino acids.

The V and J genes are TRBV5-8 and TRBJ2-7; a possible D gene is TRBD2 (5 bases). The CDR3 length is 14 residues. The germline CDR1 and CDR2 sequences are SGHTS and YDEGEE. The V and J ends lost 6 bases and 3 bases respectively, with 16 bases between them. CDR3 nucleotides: TGTGCCAGCATCCCAATCATCCGGGACTACGAGCAGTACTTC. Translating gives CASIPIIRDYEQYF.

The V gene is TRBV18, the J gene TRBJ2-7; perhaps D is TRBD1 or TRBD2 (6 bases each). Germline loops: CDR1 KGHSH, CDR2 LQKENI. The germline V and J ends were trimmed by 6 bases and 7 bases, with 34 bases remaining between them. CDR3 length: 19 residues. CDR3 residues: CASSPNPGVGGDSTAEQYF. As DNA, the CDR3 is TGTGCCAGCTCCCCAAATCCCGGGGTGGGGGGCGATTCTACGGCTGAGCAGTACTTC.

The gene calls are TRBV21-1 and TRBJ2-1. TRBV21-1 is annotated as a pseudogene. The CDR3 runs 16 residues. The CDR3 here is CASSKCMVGFYNEQFF. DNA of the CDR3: TGTGCCAGCAGCAAATGTATGGTAGGGTTTTACAATGAGCAGTTCTTC.

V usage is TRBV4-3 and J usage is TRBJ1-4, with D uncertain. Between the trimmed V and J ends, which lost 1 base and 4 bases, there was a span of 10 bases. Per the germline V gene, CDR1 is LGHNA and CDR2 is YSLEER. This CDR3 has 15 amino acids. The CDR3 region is CASSQAPGFNEKLFF. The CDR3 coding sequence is TGCGCCAGCAGCCAAGCCCCGGGTTTTAATGAAAAACTGTTTTTT.

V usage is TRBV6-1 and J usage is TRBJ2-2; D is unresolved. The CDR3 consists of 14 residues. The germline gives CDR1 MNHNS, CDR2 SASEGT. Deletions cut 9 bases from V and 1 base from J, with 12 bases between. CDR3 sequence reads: CASLGRQNTGELFF. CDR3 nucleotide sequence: TGTGCCAGTCTCGGACGGCAGAACACCGGGGAGCTGTTTTTT.